Presented here are 20 T cell receptor beta chains from one specimen sequenced in a study of blood T cell repertoires in COVID-19. The method was immunoSEQ multiplex PCR; TCRdb's version includes in-frame clones alone and lacks a portion of them. Among about 360,000 clones listed, 85% to 90% were seen once. The sample was peripheral blood. The receptor set was obtained from a human donor in a cohort sampled during active COVID-19.

The count of this clone is one. CDR3 nucleotide sequence: TGTGCCAGTACCACCGGAGGGACCTATGGCTACACCTTC. Amino acids: CASTTGGTYGYTF. The V and J genes are TRBV19 and TRBJ1-2; a weak D match, TRBD1 (5 bases). The CDR3 covers 13 residues. Trimming cost V 7 bases and J 4 bases, with 13 bases left between them. CDR1 and CDR2 (germline): LNHDA, SQIVND (reference sequence).

V and J are TRBV30 and TRBJ2-3; perhaps TRBD1 as D (5 bases). Germline CDR1 and CDR2: GTSNPN and SVGIG (reference sequence). Trimming left V 0 bases short and J 8 bases short, with 9 bases between. The CDR3 is 12 residues long. CDR3 in DNA: TGTGCCTGGAGTGTCGGTCAGGGTACGCAGTATTTT. It encodes CAWSVGQGTQYF.

This chain links TRBV5-1 with TRBJ2-7, with 7 bases identical to TRBD1. The CDR3 has 16 residues. The V segment lost 1 base and the J segment 5 bases; nucleotides outside the gene matches: 12. The germline CDR1 and CDR2 sequences are SGHRS and YFSETQ. CDR3 sequence: CASSLRVGQGEHEQYF. CDR3 bases: TGCGCCAGCAGCTTGCGAGTCGGGCAGGGGGAACACGAGCAGTACTTC.

This sequence joins TRBV9 and TRBJ1-3; 7 bases are a match to TRBD1. V gave up 3 bases and J gave up 2 bases; unmatched junction bases: 8. Germline V gene sequence: CDR1 SGDLS, CDR2 YYNGEE. The CDR3 runs to 16 residues. CDR3 region: CASSARQGVAGNTIYF. The CDR3 DNA sequence: TGTGCCAGCAGCGCTCGACAGGGAGTAGCTGGAAACACCATATATTTT.

This clone was detected once. The chain links TRBV5-1 to TRBJ2-5, with D possibly matching TRBD1 (5 bases). The germline V gene has CDR1 SGHRS and CDR2 YFSETQ. V gave up 0 bases and J gave up 4 bases, with 13 bases separating them. CDR3 size: 15 residues. CDR3 loop: CASSLVGRAGETQYF. The CDR3 DNA is TGCGCCAGCAGCTTGGTGGGCAGGGCTGGAGAGACCCAGTACTTC. Supplemented by reference TRBV5-1 and TRBJ2-5, the full variable domain reads KAGVTQTPRYLIKTRGQQVTLSCSPISGHRSVSWYQQTPGQGLQFLFEYFSETQRNKGNFPGRFSGRQFSNSRSEMNVSTLELGDSALYLCASSLVGRAGETQYFGPGTRLLVL.

The chain uses TRBV19 and TRBJ1-2; 9 positions agree with TRBD1. Germline-derived CDR1 and CDR2 are LNHDA and SQIVND (reference sequence). J was trimmed by 2 bases and V by 5 bases; bases with no gene match: 9. The CDR3 has 16 residues. As DNA, the CDR3 is TGTGCCAGTAGTGCCAGACAGGGGGTGATAAACTATGGCTACACCTTC. It encodes CASSARQGVINYGYTF.

The rearrangement joins TRBV3-1 (or the pseudogene TRBV3-2) to TRBJ1-6; D perhaps matches TRBD1 (5 bases). The CDR3 is 18 residues long. With 1 base removed from V and 4 bases from J, the gap between germline ends came to 17 bases. The germline CDR1 and CDR2 sequences are LGHDT and YNNKEL (reference sequence). The CDR3 is CASSQAVGGTPYNSPLHF. For the CDR3, the DNA is TGTGCCAGCAGCCAAGCGGTGGGGGGTACCCCTTATAATTCACCCCTCCACTTT.

V and J are TRBV30 and TRBJ2-7; 7 bases line up with TRBD2. After removal of 2 bases from V and 5 bases from J, the junction contained 9 bases not matched to a gene. CDR3 length: 14 amino acids. Germline V CDR1 and CDR2: GTSNPN, SVGIG (reference sequence). The DNA for the CDR3 is TGTGCCTGGAGTCCGGGACGGGGGGTAGACGAGCAGTACTTC. Amino acid sequence: CAWSPGRGVDEQYF. The complete variable domain, with remaining parts taken from reference TRBV30 and TRBJ2-7, reads SQTIHQWPATLVQPVGSPLSLECTVEGTSNPNLYWYRQAAGRGLQLLFYSVGIGQISSEVPQNLSASRPQDRQFILSSKKLLLSDSGFYLCAWSPGRGVDEQYFGPGTRLTVT.

The rearrangement joins TRBV2 to TRBJ2-2; D is perhaps TRBD1 (6 bases). Germline-derived CDR1 and CDR2 are SNHLY and FYNNEI. The CDR3 runs 14 residues. Trimming left V 6 bases short and J 7 bases short, with 15 bases between. The CDR3 DNA reads as TGTGCCAGCAGGGGTGAGGGGGAAATCGGGGAGCTGTTTTTT. This translates into CASRGEGEIGELFF.

This clone has just a few counts. V gene TRBV18 combines with J gene TRBJ2-7; tentative D call: TRBD1 (6 bases). The ends were cut back, 3 bases at V and 0 bases at J, with 12 bases in the middle. Germline V gives CDR1 KGHSH, CDR2 LQKENI. The CDR3 is 15 residues long. The CDR3 DNA reads as TGTGCCAGCTCACCTTCCGGGACACACTCCTACGAGCAGTACTTC. This gives the protein CASSPSGTHSYEQYF.

This chain uses TRBV7-9 with TRBJ1-4; D gene uncertain. V was trimmed by 1 base and J by 8 bases, leaving 17 bases between them. The germline V gene has CDR1 SEHNR and CDR2 FQNEAQ (reference sequence). This CDR3 comprises 16 residues. The DNA of the CDR3 is TGTGCCAGCAGCTTAGACCTGGGAGCCAGCGGGGAAAAACTGTTTTTT. Translation: CASSLDLGASGEKLFF.

The sample holds one count of this clone. The chain couples TRBV18 to TRBJ1-1, with 8 bases fitting TRBD1. The V segment lost 3 bases and the J segment 8 bases; nucleotides outside the gene matches: 11. CDR3 length: 15 residues. Germline V gene data show CDR1 as KGHSH and CDR2 as LQKENI. The CDR3 here is CASSPMGTGGPEAFF. The CDR3 DNA is TGTGCCAGCTCACCTATGGGGACAGGCGGACCCGAAGCTTTCTTT.

The genes are TRBV7-9 and TRBJ2-7; 7 bases align to TRBD1. The ends lost 6 bases at V and 2 bases at J; junction bases unmatched: 10. CDR1 SEHNR and CDR2 FQNEAQ come from the germline V gene (reference sequence). This CDR3 comprises 15 residues. CDR3: CASSPPPGQPYEQYF. The CDR3 bases are TGTGCCAGCAGTCCCCCACCGGGACAGCCCTACGAGCAGTACTTC. Looking up the rest from reference TRBV7-9 and TRBJ2-7 gives the full variable domain: DTGVSQNPRHKITKRGQNVTFRCDPISEHNRLYWYRQTLGQGPEFLTYFQNEAQLEKSRLLSDRFSAERPKGSFSTLEIQRTEQGDSAMYLCASSPPPGQPYEQYFGPGTRLTVT.

This rearrangement joins TRBV15 to TRBJ2-3, with a possible D match to TRBD2 (5 bases). CDR3 length: 14 residues. Trimming took off 4 bases at V and 3 bases at J, with 11 bases between the two ends. Looked up from germline, CDR1 is LNHNV and CDR2 is YYDKDF (reference sequence). CDR3 DNA: TGTGCCACCAGCATCGCAGCGGAGACAGATACGCAGTATTTT. Its protein is CATSIAAETDTQYF.

The rearrangement uses TRBV9 and TRBJ2-5; D is possibly TRBD1 (5 bases). The CDR3 has 13 amino acids. Trimming stripped 0 bases from V and 4 bases from J, with 7 bases between. The germline V gene has CDR1 SGDLS and CDR2 YYNGEE. The CDR3 protein is CASSVERGETQYF. For the CDR3, the DNA is TGTGCCAGCAGCGTAGAAAGGGGAGAGACCCAGTACTTC. Together with reference TRBV9 and TRBJ2-5, the CDR3 gives the full variable domain: DSGVTQTPKHLITATGQRVTLRCSPRSGDLSVYWYQQSLDQGLQFLIQYYNGEERAKGNILERFSAQQFPDLHSELNLSSLELGDSALYFCASSVERGETQYFGPGTRLLVL.

This clone was detected only once. The chain combines TRBV28 with TRBJ2-5; D is perhaps TRBD1 (6 bases). Germline CDR1 is MDHEN and CDR2 is SYDVKM. Deletions cut 8 bases from V and 0 bases from J, with 10 bases between. CDR3 length: 13 amino acids. The CDR3 DNA is TGTGCCAGCCTTGGGGGCAACCAAGAGACCCAGTACTTC. Amino acid sequence: CASLGGNQETQYF.

The chain joins TRBV7-9 to TRBJ1-4, with 7 nucleotides matching TRBD1. Unmatched junction bases numbered 9, after V lost 2 bases and J lost 6 bases. The CDR3 length is 16 residues. The germline V gene has CDR1 SEHNR and CDR2 FQNEAQ (reference sequence). CDR3 nucleotide sequence: TGTGCCAGCAGCTTATACAGGGGAGGTACGGATGAAAAACTGTTTTTT. This codes for CASSLYRGGTDEKLFF.

This chain joins TRBV7-2 and TRBJ2-7, with a tentative D call TRBD2 (6 bases). This CDR3 is 13 amino acids long. The V gene lost 0 bases and the J gene lost 7 bases, with 10 bases spanning the gap. The germline CDR1 and CDR2 sequences are SGHTA and FQGNSA. CDR3 residues: CASSLAARGEQYF. The CDR3 DNA follows: TGTGCCAGCAGCTTAGCGGCCCGGGGGGAGCAGTACTTC.

J is TRBJ1-3 and V is TRBV5-1; D uncertain. The CDR3 is made up of 15 amino acids. Deletions cut 0 bases from V and 0 bases from J, with 7 bases between. Germline V lookup: CDR1 SGHRS, CDR2 YFSETQ. The CDR3 protein is CASSLDSYSGNTIYF. The CDR3 DNA sequence: TGCGCCAGCAGCTTGGACAGTTACTCTGGAAACACCATATATTTT. Combining the CDR3 with reference TRBV5-1 and TRBJ1-3 gives the whole variable domain KAGVTQTPRYLIKTRGQQVTLSCSPISGHRSVSWYQQTPGQGLQFLFEYFSETQRNKGNFPGRFSGRQFSNSRSEMNVSTLELGDSALYLCASSLDSYSGNTIYFGEGSWLTVV.

This clone was observed once. The genes are TRBV6-1 and TRBJ2-1, with 7 bases lining up with TRBD2. The J segment lost 3 bases and the V segment lost 1 base, leaving 9 bases of the junction unmatched. The CDR3 loop spans 17 amino acids. From germline, CDR1 is MNHNS and CDR2 SASEGT. The CDR3 loop reads CASSEDSGLADYNEQFF. Here the CDR3 DNA reads TGTGCCAGCAGTGAAGACTCGGGGCTAGCGGACTACAATGAGCAGTTCTTC.